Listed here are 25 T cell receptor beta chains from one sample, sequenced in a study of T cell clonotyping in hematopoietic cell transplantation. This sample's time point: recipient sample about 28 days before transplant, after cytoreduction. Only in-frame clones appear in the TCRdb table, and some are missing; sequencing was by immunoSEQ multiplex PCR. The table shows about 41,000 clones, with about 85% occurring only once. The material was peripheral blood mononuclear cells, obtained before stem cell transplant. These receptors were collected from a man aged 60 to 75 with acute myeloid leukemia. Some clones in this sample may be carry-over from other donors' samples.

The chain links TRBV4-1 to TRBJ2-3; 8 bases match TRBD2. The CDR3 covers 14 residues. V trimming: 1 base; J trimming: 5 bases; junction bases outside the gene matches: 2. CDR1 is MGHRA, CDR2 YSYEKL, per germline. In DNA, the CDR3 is TGCGCCAGCAGCCAAGCGCGGGGGGTAGATACGCAGTATTTT. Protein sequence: CASSQARGVDTQYF.

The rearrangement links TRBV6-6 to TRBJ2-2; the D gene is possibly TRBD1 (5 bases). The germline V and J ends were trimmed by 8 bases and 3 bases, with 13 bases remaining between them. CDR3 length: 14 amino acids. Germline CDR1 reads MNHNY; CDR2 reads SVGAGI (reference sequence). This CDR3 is CASAWGSDTGELFF. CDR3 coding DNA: TGTGCCAGCGCCTGGGGCAGCGACACCGGGGAGCTGTTTTTT.

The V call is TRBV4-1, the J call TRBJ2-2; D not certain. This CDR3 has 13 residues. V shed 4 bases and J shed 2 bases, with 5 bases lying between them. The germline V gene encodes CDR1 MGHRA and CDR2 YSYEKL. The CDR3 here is CASSPPNTGELFF. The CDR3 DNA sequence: TGCGCCAGCAGCCCTCCCAACACCGGGGAGCTGTTTTTT.

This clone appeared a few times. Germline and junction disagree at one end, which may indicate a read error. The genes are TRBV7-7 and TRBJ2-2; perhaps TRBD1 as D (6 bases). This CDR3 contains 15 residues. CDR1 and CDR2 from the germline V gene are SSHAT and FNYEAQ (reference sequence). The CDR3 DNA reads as TGTGCTAGCAGTTCAAACCCAGGGGTCACCGGGGAGCTGTTTTTT. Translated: CASSSNPGVTGELFF.

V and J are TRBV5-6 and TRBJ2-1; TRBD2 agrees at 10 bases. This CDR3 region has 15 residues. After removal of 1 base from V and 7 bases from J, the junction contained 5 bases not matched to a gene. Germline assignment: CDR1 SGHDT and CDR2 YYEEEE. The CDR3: CASSLSGGALNEQFF. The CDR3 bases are TGTGCCAGCAGCTTGAGCGGGGGGGCTTTAAATGAGCAGTTCTTC.

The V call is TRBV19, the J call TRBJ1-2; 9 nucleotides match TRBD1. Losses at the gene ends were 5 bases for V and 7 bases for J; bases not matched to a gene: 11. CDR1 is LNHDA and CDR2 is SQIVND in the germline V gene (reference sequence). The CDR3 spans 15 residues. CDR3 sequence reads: CASSAPGQGGGGYTF. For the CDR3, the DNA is TGTGCCAGTAGTGCTCCGGGACAGGGAGGTGGTGGCTACACCTTC.

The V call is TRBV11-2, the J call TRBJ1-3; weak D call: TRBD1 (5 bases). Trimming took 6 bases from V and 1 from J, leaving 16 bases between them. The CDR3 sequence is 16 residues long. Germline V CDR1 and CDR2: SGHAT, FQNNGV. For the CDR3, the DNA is TGTGCCAGCAGTCGAGTCCGGGGCGCTTCTGGAAACACCATATATTTT. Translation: CASSRVRGASGNTIYF.

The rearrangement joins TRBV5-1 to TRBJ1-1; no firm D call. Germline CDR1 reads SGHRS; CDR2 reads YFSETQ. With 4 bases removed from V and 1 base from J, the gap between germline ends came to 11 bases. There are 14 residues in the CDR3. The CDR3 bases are TGCGCCAGCAGCCTACTGGCGGCGAACACTGAAGCTTTCTTT. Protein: CASSLLAANTEAFF.

This CDR3 reads CASSRASGGAGETQYF. The CDR3 DNA reads TGTGCCAGCAGCCGAGCTAGCGGGGGGGCCGGGGAGACCCAGTACTTC. The chain joins TRBV7-2 to TRBJ2-5; 12 nucleotides agree with TRBD2. The CDR3 covers 16 residues. Germline assignment: CDR1 SGHTA and CDR2 FQGNSA. V lost 5 bases and J lost 5; bases outside the gene matches: 9.

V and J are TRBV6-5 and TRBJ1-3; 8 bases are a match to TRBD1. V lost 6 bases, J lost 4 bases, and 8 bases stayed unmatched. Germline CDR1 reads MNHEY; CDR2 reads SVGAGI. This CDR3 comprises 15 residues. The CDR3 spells CASRRQGIAGNTIYF. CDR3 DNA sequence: TGTGCCAGCAGACGACAGGGGATAGCGGGAAACACCATATATTTT.

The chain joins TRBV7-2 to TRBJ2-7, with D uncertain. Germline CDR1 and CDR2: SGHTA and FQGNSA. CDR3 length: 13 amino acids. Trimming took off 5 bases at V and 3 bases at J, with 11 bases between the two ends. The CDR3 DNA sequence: TGTGCCAGCAGCGGGGTAGGTGGCTACGAGCAGTACTTC. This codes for CASSGVGGYEQYF.

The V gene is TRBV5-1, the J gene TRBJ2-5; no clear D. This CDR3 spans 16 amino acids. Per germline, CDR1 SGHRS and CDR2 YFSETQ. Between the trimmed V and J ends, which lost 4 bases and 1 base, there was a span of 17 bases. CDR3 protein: CASSLGPGGIQETQYF. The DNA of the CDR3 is TGCGCCAGCAGCCTTGGGCCGGGCGGAATCCAAGAGACCCAGTACTTC.

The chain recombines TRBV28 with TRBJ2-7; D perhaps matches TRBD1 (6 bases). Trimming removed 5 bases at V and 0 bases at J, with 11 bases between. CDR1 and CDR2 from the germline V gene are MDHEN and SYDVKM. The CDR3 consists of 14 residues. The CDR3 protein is CASSPTGYSYEQYF. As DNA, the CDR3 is TGTGCCAGCAGTCCGACAGGATACTCCTACGAGCAGTACTTC.

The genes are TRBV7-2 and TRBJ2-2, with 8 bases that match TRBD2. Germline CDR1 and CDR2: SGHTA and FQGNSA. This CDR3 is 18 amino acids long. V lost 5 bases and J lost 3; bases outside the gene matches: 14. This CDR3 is CASSPRTFTAGDTGELFF. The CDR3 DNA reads TGTGCCAGCAGCCCCCGGACCTTCACAGCGGGGGACACCGGGGAGCTGTTTTTT.

The CDR3 region has the DNA TGTGCCAGCAGTTACTCTGGGCAGCAGTACACCGGGGAGCTGTTTTTT. It translates to CASSYSGQQYTGELFF. The V and J genes are TRBV6-5 and TRBJ2-2; unclear D gene. Germline CDR1 MNHEY, CDR2 SVGAGI. The germline V and J ends were trimmed by 0 bases and 3 bases, with 11 bases remaining between them. The CDR3 spans 16 residues.

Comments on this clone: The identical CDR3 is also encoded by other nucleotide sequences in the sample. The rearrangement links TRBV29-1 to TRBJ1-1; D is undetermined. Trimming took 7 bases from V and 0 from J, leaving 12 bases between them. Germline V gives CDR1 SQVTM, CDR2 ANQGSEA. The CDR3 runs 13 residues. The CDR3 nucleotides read TGCAGCGCCCCGGAGGGATTGAACACTGAAGCTTTCTTT. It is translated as CSAPEGLNTEAFF.

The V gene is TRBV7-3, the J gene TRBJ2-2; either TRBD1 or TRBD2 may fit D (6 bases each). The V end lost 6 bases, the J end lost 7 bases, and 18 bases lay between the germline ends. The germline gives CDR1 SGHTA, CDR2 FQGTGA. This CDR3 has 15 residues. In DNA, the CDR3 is TGTGCCAGCAGGAACCGTGGAGGGGGGATCGGGGAGCTGTTTTTT. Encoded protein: CASRNRGGGIGELFF. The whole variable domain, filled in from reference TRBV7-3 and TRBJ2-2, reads GAGVSQTPSNKVTEKGKYVELRCDPISGHTALYWYRQSLGQGPEFLIYFQGTGAADDSGLPNDRFFAVRPEGSVSTLKIQRTERGDSAVYLCASRNRGGGIGELFFGEGSRLTVL.

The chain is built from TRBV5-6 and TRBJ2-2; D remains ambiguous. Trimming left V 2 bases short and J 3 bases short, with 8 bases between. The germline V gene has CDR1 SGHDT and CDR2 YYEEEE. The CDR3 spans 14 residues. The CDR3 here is CASSFGADTGELFF. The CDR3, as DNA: TGTGCCAGCAGCTTTGGAGCAGACACCGGGGAGCTGTTTTTT. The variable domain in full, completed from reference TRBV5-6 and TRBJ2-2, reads DAGVTQSPTHLIKTRGQQVTLRCSPKSGHDTVSWYQQALGQGPQFIFQYYEEEERQRGNFPDRFSGHQFPNYSSELNVNALLLGDSALYLCASSFGADTGELFFGEGSRLTVL.

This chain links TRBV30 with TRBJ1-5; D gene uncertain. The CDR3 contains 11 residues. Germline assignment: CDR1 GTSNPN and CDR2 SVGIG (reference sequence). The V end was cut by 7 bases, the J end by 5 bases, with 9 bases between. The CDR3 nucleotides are TGTGCCTCAGGAACAGATCAGCCCCAGCATTTT. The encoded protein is CASGTDQPQHF.

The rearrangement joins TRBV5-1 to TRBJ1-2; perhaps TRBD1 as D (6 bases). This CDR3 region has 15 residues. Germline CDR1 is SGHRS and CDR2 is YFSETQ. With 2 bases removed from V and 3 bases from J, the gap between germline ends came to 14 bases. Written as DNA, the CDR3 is TGCGCCAGCAGCTTACAGGGTAATCTCTACTATGGCTACACCTTC. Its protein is CASSLQGNLYYGYTF.

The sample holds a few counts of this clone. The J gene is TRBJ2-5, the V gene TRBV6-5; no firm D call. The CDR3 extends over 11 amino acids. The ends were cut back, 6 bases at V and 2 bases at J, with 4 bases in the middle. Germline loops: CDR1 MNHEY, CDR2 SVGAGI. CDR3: CASRLQETQYF. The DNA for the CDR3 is TGTGCCAGCAGGTTGCAAGAGACCCAGTACTTC.

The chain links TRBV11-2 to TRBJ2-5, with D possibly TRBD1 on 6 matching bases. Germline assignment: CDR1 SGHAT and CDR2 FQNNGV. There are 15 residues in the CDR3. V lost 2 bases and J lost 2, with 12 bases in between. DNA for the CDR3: TGTGCCAGCAGCTTAAATCCAGGGACACAAGAGACCCAGTACTTC. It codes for CASSLNPGTQETQYF.

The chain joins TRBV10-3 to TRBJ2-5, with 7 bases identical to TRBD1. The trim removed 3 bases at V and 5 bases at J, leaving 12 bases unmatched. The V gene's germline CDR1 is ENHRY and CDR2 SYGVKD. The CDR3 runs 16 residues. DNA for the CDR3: TGTGCCATCAGTGATTATTCGACAGGGCTGGGGGAGACCCAGTACTTC. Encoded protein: CAISDYSTGLGETQYF.

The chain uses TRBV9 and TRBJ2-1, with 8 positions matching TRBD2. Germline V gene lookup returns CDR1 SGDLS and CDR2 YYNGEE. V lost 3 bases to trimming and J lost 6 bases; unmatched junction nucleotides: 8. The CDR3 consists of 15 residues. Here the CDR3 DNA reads TGTGCCAGCAGCGCCACGGGGGGGTCCCTCAATGAGCAGTTCTTC. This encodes CASSATGGSLNEQFF.

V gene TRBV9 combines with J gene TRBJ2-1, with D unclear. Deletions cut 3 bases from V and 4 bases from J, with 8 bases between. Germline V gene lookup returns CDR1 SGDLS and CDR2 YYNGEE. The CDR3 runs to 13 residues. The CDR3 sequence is CASSGTEYNEQFF. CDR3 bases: TGTGCCAGCAGCGGAACAGAGTACAATGAGCAGTTCTTC. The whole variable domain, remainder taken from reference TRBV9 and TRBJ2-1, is DSGVTQTPKHLITATGQRVTLRCSPRSGDLSVYWYQQSLDQGLQFLIQYYNGEERAKGNILERFSAQQFPDLHSELNLSSLELGDSALYFCASSGTEYNEQFFGPGTRLTVL.